Below, 28 T cell receptor beta chains from the same sample are listed, as sequenced in a study of T cell responses to AZD1222 COVID-19 vaccine. The protocol was immunoSEQ multiplex PCR, while the TCRdb copy is restricted to in-frame clones and leaves out a portion. The data hold 43,000 or so clones, with 90% observed a single time. This sample comprised peripheral blood, obtained 28 days after the second AZD1222 dose. The receptors stem from an adult who received the AZD1222 COVID-19 vaccine.

The chain has TRBV5-4 and TRBJ2-7; 13 bases line up with TRBD2. There are 16 residues in the CDR3. V lost 3 bases to trimming and J lost 8 bases; unmatched junction nucleotides: 11. Germline V lookup: CDR1 SGHNT, CDR2 YYREEE (reference sequence). The CDR3 DNA reads TGTGCCAGCAGCTCAACTAGCGGGGGGGCCTTAGGGAAGCAGTACTTC. Its translation: CASSSTSGGALGKQYF.

V and J are TRBV7-2 and TRBJ2-7, with 9 bases aligning to TRBD2. The CDR3 runs to 14 residues. Germline CDR1 and CDR2: SGHTA and FQGNSA. The trim removed 5 bases at V and 2 bases at J, leaving 4 bases unmatched. CDR3 sequence: CASSETSGPYEQYF. CDR3 sequence (DNA): TGTGCCAGCAGCGAGACTAGCGGACCCTACGAGCAGTACTTC. The whole variable domain, remainder taken from reference TRBV7-2 and TRBJ2-7, is GAGVSQSPSNKVTEKGKDVELRCDPISGHTALYWYRQSLGQGLEFLIYFQGNSAPDKSGLPSDRFSAERTGGSVSTLTIQRTQQEDSAVYLCASSETSGPYEQYFGPGTRLTVT.

The J gene is TRBJ1-3, the V gene TRBV21-1. TRBV21-1 has pseudogene status. This CDR3 contains 17 residues. DNA of the CDR3: TGTGCCAGCAGCAAAGCTGAGGAAGGCCCCTCTGGAAACACCATATATTTT. Encoded protein: CASSKAEEGPSGNTIYF.

The V and J genes are TRBV12-3 or TRBV12-4 and TRBJ1-1; tentative D call: TRBD1 (5 bases). The CDR3 covers 13 residues. The V and J ends lost 5 bases and 10 bases respectively, with 17 bases between them. In nucleotides, the CDR3 is TGTGCCAGCAGTATCCGGGACTCCAGACGAGCTTTCTTT. It yields the protein CASSIRDSRRAFF.

The chain uses TRBV6-6 and TRBJ1-3; 9 nucleotides align to TRBD1. This CDR3 is built from 14 residues. Germline V gene lookup returns CDR1 MNHNY and CDR2 SVGAGI (reference sequence). The J segment lost 3 bases and the V segment lost 5 bases, leaving 2 bases of the junction unmatched. CDR3: CASSTGGNGNTIYF. DNA for the CDR3: TGTGCCAGCAGTACAGGGGGCAATGGAAACACCATATATTTT.

A single count supports this clone. V is TRBV5-4 and J is TRBJ2-1; 8 bases are a match to TRBD1. CDR1 is SGHNT and CDR2 is YYREEE in the germline V gene (reference sequence). After removal of 1 base from V and 6 bases from J, the junction contained 6 bases not matched to a gene. This CDR3 is 15 amino acids long. CDR3 in DNA: TGTGCCAGCAGCTTGTCCAGGGGGCTAGGCAATGAGCAGTTCTTC. Protein product: CASSLSRGLGNEQFF.

Concerning this clone: One end of the junction fails to match germline, which may point to a read error. The gene calls are TRBV6-1 and TRBJ1-5; 9 nucleotides agree with TRBD1. Germline-derived CDR1 and CDR2 are MNHNS and SASEGT. CDR3 length equals 18 residues. The CDR3 nucleotides are TGTGCCAGCAGAGAAGGAAGTAGGGACAGGGTTGTCAGTCAGCCCCAGCATTTT. Translation: CASREGSRDRVVSQPQHF.

The V call is TRBV19, the J call TRBJ2-5; TRBD1 agrees at 11 bases. The trim removed 4 bases at V and 5 bases at J, leaving 6 bases unmatched. The CDR3 sequence is 15 residues long. CDR1 and CDR2 from the germline V gene are LNHDA and SQIVND (reference sequence). Here the CDR3 reads CASSSRDRGTETQYF. In nucleotides, the CDR3 is TGTGCCAGTAGTAGCCGGGACAGGGGGACGGAGACCCAGTACTTC.

This clone was observed a few times. The chain employs TRBV11-2 and TRBJ1-4; D is unresolved. The germline V and J ends were trimmed by 2 bases and 5 bases, with 12 bases remaining between them. The CDR3 has 15 amino acids. Germline CDR1 SGHAT, CDR2 FQNNGV. The CDR3 DNA reads as TGTGCCAGCAGCTTATCTGGGTATAACAATGAAAAACTGTTTTTT. This sequence encodes CASSLSGYNNEKLFF.

CDR3 nucleotides: TGCGCCAGCAGCCCCGGGACTAGCGGGGGGGCCGGTAATGAGCAGTTCTTC. This codes for CASSPGTSGGAGNEQFF. This rearrangement joins TRBV5-1 to TRBJ2-1; 16 nucleotides match TRBD2. This CDR3 has 17 residues. CDR1 SGHRS and CDR2 YFSETQ come from the germline V gene. After removal of 4 bases from V and 7 bases from J, the junction contained 8 bases not matched to a gene.

This sequence joins TRBV29-1 and TRBJ1-5; TRBD1 aligns across 10 bases. The V gene end was trimmed by 4 bases and the J gene end by 2 bases; junction bases not matched to a gene: 2. The CDR3 contains 14 residues. The germline V gene encodes CDR1 SQVTM and CDR2 ANQGSEA. The CDR3 DNA reads TGCAGCGTTGGCGGGACAGGGGGCAATCAGCCCCAGCATTTT. Its translation is CSVGGTGGNQPQHF.

This rearrangement joins TRBV14 to TRBJ1-3, with a possible D match to TRBD1 (5 bases). CDR1 SGHDN and CDR2 FVKESK come from the germline V gene. The CDR3 spans 15 residues. The ends were cut back, 4 bases at V and 3 bases at J, with 13 bases in the middle. CDR3 DNA sequence: TGTGCCAGCAGCCCGATGGGGGGAGATGGAAACACCATATATTTT. Residues: CASSPMGGDGNTIYF.

The rearrangement joins TRBV6-5 to TRBJ2-1; D is unresolved. Germline lookup yields CDR1 MNHEY and CDR2 SVGAGI. The V end was cut by 7 bases, the J end by 0 bases, with 13 bases between. This CDR3 contains 15 residues. CDR3 coding DNA: TGTGCCAGCACCGAGGATTATTTCTCCTACAATGAGCAGTTCTTC. Translated, it gives CASTEDYFSYNEQFF.

This clone was counted a single time. The rearrangement uses TRBV6-5 and TRBJ1-6; TRBD1 agrees at 7 bases. From germline, CDR1 is MNHEY and CDR2 SVGAGI. The CDR3 has 15 amino acids. J gave up 2 bases and V 6 bases, and 4 bases lay outside the gene matches. CDR3 loop: CASRMGQTYNSPLHF. CDR3 DNA sequence: TGTGCCAGCAGGATGGGACAGACCTATAATTCACCCCTCCACTTT.

The gene calls are TRBV4-1 and TRBJ1-1, with a possible D match to TRBD1 (6 bases). The V gene lost 0 bases and the J gene lost 5 bases, with 7 bases spanning the gap. The CDR3 spans 13 residues. Germline V gives CDR1 MGHRA, CDR2 YSYEKL. The CDR3 region has the DNA TGCGCCAGCAGCCAAGAGAGGGGGACTGAAGCTTTCTTT. This codes for CASSQERGTEAFF.

The chain has TRBV4-2 and TRBJ2-1, with 14 bases fitting TRBD2. V shed 4 bases and J 4 bases; nucleotides not matched to a gene: 6. This CDR3 is 17 amino acids long. CDR1 is LGHNA and CDR2 is YNFKEQ in the germline V gene. The CDR3 loop is CASSPTSGGALYNEQFF. The CDR3 region has the DNA TGTGCCAGCAGCCCGACTAGCGGGGGGGCGCTTTACAATGAGCAGTTCTTC.

There are a few counts of this clone. The gene calls are TRBV18 and TRBJ1-1; unclear D gene. Trimming removed 3 bases at V and 1 base at J, with 9 bases between. CDR1 is KGHSH, CDR2 LQKENI, per germline. The CDR3 runs 14 residues. CDR3 in DNA: TGTGCCAGCTCACCCGCCACTCAGAACACTGAAGCTTTCTTT. This gives the protein CASSPATQNTEAFF.

This chain links TRBV5-6 with TRBJ2-3, with D unresolved. Germline CDR1 is SGHDT and CDR2 is YYEEEE. Trimming took off 4 bases at V and 4 bases at J, with 7 bases between the two ends. The CDR3 is 12 residues long. The CDR3 coding sequence is TGTGCCAGCAGCAGGCGGCCAGATACGCAGTATTTT. Translation: CASSRRPDTQYF.

The J gene is TRBJ2-5, the V gene TRBV7-2; 9 bases map to TRBD2. Germline loops: CDR1 SGHTA, CDR2 FQGNSA. Trimming removed 0 bases from V and 3 bases from J; junction bases left unmatched: 5. The CDR3 loop spans 16 amino acids. Written as DNA, the CDR3 is TGTGCCAGCAGCTTAGCAAGCAGCGGGGGGAAAGAGACCCAGTACTTC. Translation: CASSLASSGGKETQYF.

This chain's CDR3 is CASSFPGLAGTDTQYF. The CDR3 DNA follows: TGTGCCAGCAGTTTCCCGGGACTAGCGGGGACAGATACGCAGTATTTT. The gene calls are TRBV6-2 or TRBV6-3 and TRBJ2-3, with TRBD2 matching 13 bases. Germline V lookup: CDR1 MNHEY, CDR2 SVGEGT. Germline trimming cut 4 bases from V and 3 bases from J; bases unmatched to any gene: 4. This CDR3 has 16 amino acids.

The V and J genes are TRBV5-6 and TRBJ1-2; D unclear. V lost 1 base and J 2 bases, leaving 18 bases between the germline ends. This CDR3 has 17 amino acids. CDR1 and CDR2 (germline): SGHDT, YYEEEE. As DNA, the CDR3 is TGTGCCAGCAGCTTGTATGGTACAGTGGTACTAAACTATGGCTACACCTTC. This sequence encodes CASSLYGTVVLNYGYTF.

This chain connects TRBV4-1 to TRBJ1-1, with D maybe TRBD1 (5 bases). Trimming cost V 1 base and J 5 bases, with 11 bases left between them. CDR1 is MGHRA, CDR2 YSYEKL, per germline. This CDR3 has 14 residues. The CDR3 DNA reads as TGCGCCAGCAGCCAAGCCGGGGGTGGGACTGAAGCTTTCTTT. It yields the protein CASSQAGGGTEAFF.

This chain joins TRBV7-8 and TRBJ1-3; D remains ambiguous. With 1 base removed from V and 0 bases from J, the gap between germline ends came to 10 bases. The CDR3 extends over 16 amino acids. Germline lookup yields CDR1 SGHVS and CDR2 FQNEAQ. CDR3 region: CASSLEGLLSGNTIYF. In nucleotides, the CDR3 is TGTGCCAGCAGCTTAGAGGGCCTTCTCTCTGGAAACACCATATATTTT.

This clone turned up a few times. The rearrangement uses TRBV6-2 or TRBV6-3 and TRBJ1-5, with TRBD1 identical over 7 bases. With 5 bases clipped from V and 3 bases from J, the junction kept 10 bases outside the gene matches. This CDR3 comprises 16 residues. Germline V gives CDR1 MNHEY, CDR2 SVGEGT. The DNA of the CDR3 is TGTGCCAGCAGTAGGGCCCGACAGGGCATCAATCAGCCCCAGCATTTT. Translated, it gives CASSRARQGINQPQHF.

In nucleotides, the CDR3 is TGCGCCAGCAGCCAAGGACAGGGGGTAGGATCTGGAAACACCATATATTTT. This sequence encodes CASSQGQGVGSGNTIYF. The rearrangement joins TRBV4-3 to TRBJ1-3; 9 positions agree with TRBD1. V shed 1 base and J 1 base; nucleotides not matched to a gene: 5. CDR3 length: 17 amino acids. Germline V gene sequence: CDR1 LGHNA, CDR2 YSLEER.

The V and J genes are TRBV9 and TRBJ2-3; 10 nucleotides align to TRBD2. J lost 6 bases, V lost 3 bases, and 10 bases had no gene match. Germline CDR1 SGDLS, CDR2 YYNGEE. The CDR3 sequence is 16 residues long. The CDR3 region is CASSESLAGVGDTQYF. CDR3 DNA sequence: TGTGCCAGCAGCGAGAGCCTAGCGGGGGTTGGGGATACGCAGTATTTT.

This clone has only a few counts. The V gene is TRBV5-1, the J gene TRBJ2-3; tentatively, D is TRBD2 (5 bases). This CDR3 has 14 residues. The germline V and J ends were trimmed by 9 bases and 1 base, with 15 bases remaining between them. The germline gives CDR1 SGHRS, CDR2 YFSETQ. CDR3 loop: CATARSGGTDTQYF. CDR3 DNA: TGCGCCACAGCTCGGAGCGGTGGCACAGATACGCAGTATTTT.

This sequence joins TRBV6-2 or TRBV6-3 and TRBJ2-2, with 9 bases fitting TRBD1. The germline V gene encodes CDR1 MNHEY and CDR2 SVGEGT. Trimming at V came to 5 bases and at J to 4 bases, leaving 8 bases not matched to a gene. The length of the CDR3 is 16 residues. CDR3: CASSRATGGGTGELFF. The CDR3 nucleotides read TGTGCCAGCAGTCGCGCAACAGGGGGCGGCACCGGGGAGCTGTTTTTT.